What follows describes a single T cell receptor beta chain. From germline, CDR1 is SGDLS and CDR2 YYNGEE. The length of the CDR3 is 15 residues. With V trimmed by 4 bases and J by 0 bases, 7 bases remained unmatched. This record comes from a study of OX40 agonist ivuxolimab in advanced cancers. Sequencing was performed with immunoSEQ multiplex PCR; in TCRdb, only in-frame clones are kept and a portion is missing. The data contain 30,000 or so clones, roughly 80% of them singletons. The starting material was CD4+ or CD8+ T cells sorted from blood, obtained in a trial of the OX40 agonist ivuxolimab. The sequence came from an adult with an advanced solid tumor such as melanoma, head and neck, liver or kidney cancer. The rearrangement joins TRBV9 to TRBJ2-7, with 7 bases lining up with TRBD2. The chain's CDR3 is CASSTITSASYEQYF. The CDR3 DNA follows: TGTGCCAGCAGCACGATCACTAGCGCCTCCTACGAGCAGTACTTC.